The entry that follows covers one TCR beta chain sequence. Its antigen remains unidentified. These data come from a study of beta chain features in type 1 diabetes. Study results and caveats: PCR, the amplification step, might favor shorter templates, equally in patients and controls.

Every donor provided one heparinised blood draw, which averaged approximately 120 mL. Reverse transcribing all isolated RNA meant expressed TCRB transcripts were sequenced. Assay used: immunoSEQ multiplex PCR; TCRdb lists only in-frame clones, some missing. The repertoire has hundreds of thousands of clones, 17% of them found once; the top ten carry 0.02% to 0.025%. The sequence was collected from a young woman in good health. Sequences were obtained from naive CD4+ T cells from blood.

The CDR3 spells CASSSLGEQYF. The CDR3 coding sequence is TGCGCCAGCAGTTCCCTAGGAGAGCAGTACTTC. This chain joins TRBV5-1 and TRBJ2-7; D unresolved. V lost 5 bases and J lost 7, with 10 bases in between. The CDR3 covers 11 residues. CDR1 is SGHRS and CDR2 is YFSETQ in the germline V gene.